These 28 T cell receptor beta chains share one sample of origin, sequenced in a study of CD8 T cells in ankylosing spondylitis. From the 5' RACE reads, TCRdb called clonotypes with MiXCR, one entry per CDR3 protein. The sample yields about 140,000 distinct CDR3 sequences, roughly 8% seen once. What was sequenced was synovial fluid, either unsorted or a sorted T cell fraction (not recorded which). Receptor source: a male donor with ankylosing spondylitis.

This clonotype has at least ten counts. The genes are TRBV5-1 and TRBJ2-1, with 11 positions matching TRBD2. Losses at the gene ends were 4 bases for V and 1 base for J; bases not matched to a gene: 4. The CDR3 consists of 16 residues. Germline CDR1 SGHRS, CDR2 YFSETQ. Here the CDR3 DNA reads TGCGCCAGCAGCCCAACTAGCGGGGGATCCTACAATGAGCAGTTCTTC. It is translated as CASSPTSGGSYNEQFF. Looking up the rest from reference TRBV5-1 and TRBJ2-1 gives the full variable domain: KAGVTQTPRYLIKTRGQQVTLSCSPISGHRSVSWYQQTPGQGLQFLFEYFSETQRNKGNFPGRFSGRQFSNSRSEMNVSTLELGDSALYLCASSPTSGGSYNEQFFGPGTRLTVL.

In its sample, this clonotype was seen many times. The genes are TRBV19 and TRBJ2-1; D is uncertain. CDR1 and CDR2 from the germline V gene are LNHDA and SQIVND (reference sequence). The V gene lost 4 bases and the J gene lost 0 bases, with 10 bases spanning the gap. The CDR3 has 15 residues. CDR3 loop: CASSKSRSSYNEQFF. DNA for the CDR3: TGTGCCAGTAGTAAGAGCCGCAGCTCCTACAATGAGCAGTTCTTC.

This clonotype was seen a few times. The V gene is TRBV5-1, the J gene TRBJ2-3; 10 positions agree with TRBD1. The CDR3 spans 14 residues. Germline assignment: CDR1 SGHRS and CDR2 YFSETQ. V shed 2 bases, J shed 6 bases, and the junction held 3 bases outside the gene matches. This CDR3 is CASSFGQGGDTQYF. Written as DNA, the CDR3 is TGCGCCAGCAGCTTCGGACAGGGGGGGGATACGCAGTATTTT.

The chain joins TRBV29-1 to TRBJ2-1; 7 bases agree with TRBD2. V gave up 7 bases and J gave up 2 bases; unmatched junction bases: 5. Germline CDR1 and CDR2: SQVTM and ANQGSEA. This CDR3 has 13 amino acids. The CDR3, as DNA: TGCAGCGCTGCTCGGGGGGCCTACAATGAGCAGTTCTTC. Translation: CSAARGAYNEQFF.

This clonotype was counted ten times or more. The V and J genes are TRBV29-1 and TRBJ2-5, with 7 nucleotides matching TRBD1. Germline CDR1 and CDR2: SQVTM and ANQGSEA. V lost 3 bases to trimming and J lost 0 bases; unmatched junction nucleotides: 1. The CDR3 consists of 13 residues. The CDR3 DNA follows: TGCAGCGTTGAGGGACAGTACCAAGAGACCCAGTACTTC. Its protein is CSVEGQYQETQYF.

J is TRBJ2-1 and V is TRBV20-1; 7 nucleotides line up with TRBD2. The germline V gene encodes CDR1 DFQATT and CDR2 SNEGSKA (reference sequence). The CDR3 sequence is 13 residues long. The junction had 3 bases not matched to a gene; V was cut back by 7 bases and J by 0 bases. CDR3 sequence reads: CSGGGLSYNEQFF. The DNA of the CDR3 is TGCAGTGGGGGGGGTCTCTCCTACAATGAGCAGTTCTTC.

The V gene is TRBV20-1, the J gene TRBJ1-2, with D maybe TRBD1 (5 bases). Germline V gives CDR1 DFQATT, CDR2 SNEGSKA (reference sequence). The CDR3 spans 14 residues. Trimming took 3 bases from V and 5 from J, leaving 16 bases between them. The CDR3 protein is CSASHEGPQYGYTF. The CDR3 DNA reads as TGCAGTGCTAGTCATGAGGGACCTCAATATGGCTACACCTTC.

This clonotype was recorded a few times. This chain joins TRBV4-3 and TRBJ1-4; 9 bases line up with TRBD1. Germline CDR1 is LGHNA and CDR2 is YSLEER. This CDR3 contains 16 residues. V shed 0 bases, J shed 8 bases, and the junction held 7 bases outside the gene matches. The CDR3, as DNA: TGCGCCAGCAGCCAAGAAGCGGGGACAGGGCAGGAAAAACTGTTTTTT. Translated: CASSQEAGTGQEKLFF.

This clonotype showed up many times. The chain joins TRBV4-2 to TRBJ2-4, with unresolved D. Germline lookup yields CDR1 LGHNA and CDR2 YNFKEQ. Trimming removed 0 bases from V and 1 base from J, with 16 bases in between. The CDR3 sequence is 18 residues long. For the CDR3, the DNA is TGTGCCAGCAGCCAAGATCTCCCGGGCGAGTATGCCAAAAACATTCAGTACTTC. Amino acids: CASSQDLPGEYAKNIQYF.

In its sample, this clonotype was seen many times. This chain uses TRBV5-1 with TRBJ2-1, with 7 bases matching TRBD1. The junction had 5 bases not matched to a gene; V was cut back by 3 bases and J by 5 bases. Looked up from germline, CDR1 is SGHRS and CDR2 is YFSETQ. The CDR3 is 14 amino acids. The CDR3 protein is CASSSMTGNNEQFF. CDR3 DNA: TGCGCCAGCAGCTCGATGACAGGGAACAATGAGCAGTTCTTC.

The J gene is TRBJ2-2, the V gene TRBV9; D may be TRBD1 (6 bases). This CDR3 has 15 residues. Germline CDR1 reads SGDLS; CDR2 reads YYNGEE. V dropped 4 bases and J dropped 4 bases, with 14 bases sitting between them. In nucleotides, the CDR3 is TGTGCCAGCAGCCCGAGGGGGATTCGCACCGGGGAGCTGTTTTTT. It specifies CASSPRGIRTGELFF.

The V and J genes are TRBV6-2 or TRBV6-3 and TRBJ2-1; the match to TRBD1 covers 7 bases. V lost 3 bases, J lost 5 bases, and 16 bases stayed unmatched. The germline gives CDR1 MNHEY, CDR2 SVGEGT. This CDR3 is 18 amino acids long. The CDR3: CASSYFLLPGQKNNEQFF. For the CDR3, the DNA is TGTGCCAGCAGTTATTTCTTACTACCGGGACAGAAGAACAATGAGCAGTTCTTC.

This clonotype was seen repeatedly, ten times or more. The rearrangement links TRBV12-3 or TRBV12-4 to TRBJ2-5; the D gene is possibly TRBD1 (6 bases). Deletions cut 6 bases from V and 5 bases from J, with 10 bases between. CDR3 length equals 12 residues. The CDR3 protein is CASSGRGETQYF. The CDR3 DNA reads TGTGCCAGCAGCGGTAGGGGGGAGACCCAGTACTTC.

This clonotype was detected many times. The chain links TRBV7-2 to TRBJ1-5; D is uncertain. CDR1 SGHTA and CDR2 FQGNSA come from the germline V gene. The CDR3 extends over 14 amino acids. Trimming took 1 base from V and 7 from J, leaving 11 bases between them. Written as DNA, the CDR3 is TGTGCCAGCAGCTTAGGTTACGCATGGCAGCCCCAGCATTTT. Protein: CASSLGYAWQPQHF.

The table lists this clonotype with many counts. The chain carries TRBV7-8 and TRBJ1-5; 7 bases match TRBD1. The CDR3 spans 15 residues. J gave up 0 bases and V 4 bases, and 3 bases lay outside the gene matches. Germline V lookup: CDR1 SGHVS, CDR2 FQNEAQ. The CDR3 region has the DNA TGTGCCAGCAGCTCGGGACAGACTAGCAATCAGCCCCAGCATTTT. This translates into CASSSGQTSNQPQHF.

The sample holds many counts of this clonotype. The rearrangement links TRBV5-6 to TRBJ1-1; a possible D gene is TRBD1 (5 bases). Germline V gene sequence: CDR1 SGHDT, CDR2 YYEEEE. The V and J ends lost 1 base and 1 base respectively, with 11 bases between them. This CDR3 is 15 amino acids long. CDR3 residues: CASSLFSGGNTEAFF. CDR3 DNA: TGTGCCAGCAGCTTGTTTTCGGGGGGGAACACTGAAGCTTTCTTT.

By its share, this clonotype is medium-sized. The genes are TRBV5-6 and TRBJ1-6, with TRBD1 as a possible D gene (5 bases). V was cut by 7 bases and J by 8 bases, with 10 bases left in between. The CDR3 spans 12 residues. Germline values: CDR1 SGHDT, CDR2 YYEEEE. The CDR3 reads CASSGDDSPLHF. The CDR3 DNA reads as TGTGCCAGCTCGGGGGACGATTCACCCCTCCACTTT.

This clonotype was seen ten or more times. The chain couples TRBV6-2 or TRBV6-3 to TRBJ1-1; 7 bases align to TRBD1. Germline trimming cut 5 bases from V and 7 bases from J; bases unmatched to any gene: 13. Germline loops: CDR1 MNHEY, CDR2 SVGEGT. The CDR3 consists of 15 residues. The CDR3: CASSDLIGTVNEAFF. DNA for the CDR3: TGTGCCAGCAGTGACCTTATTGGGACAGTCAATGAAGCTTTCTTT.

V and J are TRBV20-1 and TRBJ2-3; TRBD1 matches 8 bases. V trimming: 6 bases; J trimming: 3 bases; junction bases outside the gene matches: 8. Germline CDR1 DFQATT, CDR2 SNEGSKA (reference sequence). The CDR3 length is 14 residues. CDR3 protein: CSADGTGGTDTQYF. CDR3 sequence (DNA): TGCAGTGCGGACGGGACAGGCGGTACAGATACGCAGTATTTT.

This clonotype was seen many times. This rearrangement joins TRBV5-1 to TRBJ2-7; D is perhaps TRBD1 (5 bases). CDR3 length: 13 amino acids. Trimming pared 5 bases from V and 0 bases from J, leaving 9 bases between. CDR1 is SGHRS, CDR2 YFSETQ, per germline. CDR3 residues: CASRPRDSYEQYF. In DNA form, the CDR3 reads TGCGCCAGCAGACCCAGGGACTCCTACGAGCAGTACTTC.

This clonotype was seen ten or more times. The CDR3 DNA is TGTGCCAGCAGAATTTATGCTCAGCCCCAGCATTTT. This codes for CASRIYAQPQHF. The V call is TRBV28, the J call TRBJ1-5; no clear D. Deletions cut 6 bases from V and 6 bases from J, with 9 bases between. Germline-derived CDR1 and CDR2 are MDHEN and SYDVKM. The CDR3 is made up of 12 amino acids.

CDR3: CASSLRGTPGFEGYTF. As DNA, the CDR3 is TGTGCCAGCAGTTTAAGAGGGACACCGGGGTTCGAAGGCTACACCTTC. The chain joins TRBV27 to TRBJ1-2, with D perhaps TRBD1 (6 bases). CDR3 length equals 16 residues. Germline lookup yields CDR1 MNHEY and CDR2 SMNVEV (reference sequence). V lost 2 bases to trimming and J lost 8 bases, with 21 bases between them.

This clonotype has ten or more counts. This CDR3 reads CASSLETGFIYEQYF. The CDR3 DNA reads TGTGCCAGCAGCTTAGAGACAGGGTTTATCTACGAGCAGTACTTC. This sequence joins TRBV7-2 and TRBJ2-7; 7 positions match TRBD1. The germline CDR1 and CDR2 sequences are SGHTA and FQGNSA. J gave up 3 bases and V 1 base, and 6 bases lay outside the gene matches. The CDR3 has 15 amino acids.

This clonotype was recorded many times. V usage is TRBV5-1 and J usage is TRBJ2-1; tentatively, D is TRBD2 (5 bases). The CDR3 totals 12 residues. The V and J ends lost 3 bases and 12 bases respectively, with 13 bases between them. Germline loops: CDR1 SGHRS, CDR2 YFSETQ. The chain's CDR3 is CASSSGGPRQFF. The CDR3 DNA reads TGCGCCAGCAGCTCTGGCGGGCCTCGGCAGTTCTTC.

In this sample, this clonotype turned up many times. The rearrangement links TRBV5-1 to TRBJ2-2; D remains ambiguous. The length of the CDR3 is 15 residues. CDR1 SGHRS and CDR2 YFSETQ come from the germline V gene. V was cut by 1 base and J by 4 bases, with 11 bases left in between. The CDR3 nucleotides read TGCGCCAGCAGCTTGCCCGACTCAGGCACCGGGGAGCTGTTTTTT. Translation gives CASSLPDSGTGELFF.

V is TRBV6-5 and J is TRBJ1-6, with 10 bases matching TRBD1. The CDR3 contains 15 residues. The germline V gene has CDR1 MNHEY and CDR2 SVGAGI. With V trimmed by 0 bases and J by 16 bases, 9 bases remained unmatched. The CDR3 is CASSYSRGTGALLHF. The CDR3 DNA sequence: TGTGCCAGCAGTTACTCTCGGGGGACAGGGGCCCTACTCCACTTT.

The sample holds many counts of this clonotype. The CDR3 reads CSARHRQERNTEAFF. The CDR3 DNA is TGCAGTGCCAGACACCGACAGGAGAGGAACACTGAAGCTTTCTTT. V usage is TRBV20-1 and J usage is TRBJ1-1, with D tentatively TRBD1 (6 bases). This CDR3 has 15 amino acids. V was cut by 6 bases and J by 1 base, with 18 bases left in between. CDR1 is DFQATT and CDR2 is SNEGSKA in the germline V gene (reference sequence).

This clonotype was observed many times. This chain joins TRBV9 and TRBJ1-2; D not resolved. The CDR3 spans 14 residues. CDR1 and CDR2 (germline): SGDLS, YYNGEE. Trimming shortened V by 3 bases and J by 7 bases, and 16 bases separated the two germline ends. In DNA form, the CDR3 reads TGTGCCAGCAGCGCAACCGCCTCCATGAGTGGCTACACCTTC. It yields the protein CASSATASMSGYTF.